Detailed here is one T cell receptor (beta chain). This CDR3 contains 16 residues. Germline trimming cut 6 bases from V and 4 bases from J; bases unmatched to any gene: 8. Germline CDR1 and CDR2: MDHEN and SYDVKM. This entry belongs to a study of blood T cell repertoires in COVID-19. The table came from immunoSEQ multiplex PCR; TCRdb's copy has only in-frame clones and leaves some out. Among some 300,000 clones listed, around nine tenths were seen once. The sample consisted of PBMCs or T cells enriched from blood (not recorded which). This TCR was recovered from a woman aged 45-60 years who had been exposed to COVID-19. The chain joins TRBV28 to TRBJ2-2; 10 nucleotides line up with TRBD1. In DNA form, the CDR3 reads TGTGCCAGCAGAACGGGACAGGGGAGGGCCACCGGGGAGCTGTTTTTT. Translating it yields CASRTGQGRATGELFF.